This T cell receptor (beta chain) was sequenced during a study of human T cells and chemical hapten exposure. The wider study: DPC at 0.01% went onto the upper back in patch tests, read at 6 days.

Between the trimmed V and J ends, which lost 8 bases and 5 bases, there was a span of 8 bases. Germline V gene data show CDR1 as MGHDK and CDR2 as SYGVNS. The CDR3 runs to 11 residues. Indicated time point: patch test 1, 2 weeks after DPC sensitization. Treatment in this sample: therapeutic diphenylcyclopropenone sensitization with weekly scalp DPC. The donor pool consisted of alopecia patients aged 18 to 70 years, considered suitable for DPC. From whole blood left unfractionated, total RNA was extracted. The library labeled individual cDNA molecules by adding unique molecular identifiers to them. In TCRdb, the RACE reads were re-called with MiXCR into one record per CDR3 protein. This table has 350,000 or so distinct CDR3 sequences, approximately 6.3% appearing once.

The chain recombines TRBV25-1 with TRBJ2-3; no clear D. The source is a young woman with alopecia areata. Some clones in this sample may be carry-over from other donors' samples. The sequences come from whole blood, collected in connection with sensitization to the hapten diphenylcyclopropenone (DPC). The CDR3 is CASALRDTQYF. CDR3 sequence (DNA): TGTGCCAGCGCCCTACGAGATACGCAGTATTTT. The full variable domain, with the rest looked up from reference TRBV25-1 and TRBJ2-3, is EADIYQTPRYLVIGTGKKITLECSQTMGHDKMYWYQQDPGMELHLIHYSYGVNSTEKGDLSSESTVSRIRTEHFPLTLESARPSHTSQYLCASALRDTQYFGPGTRLTVL.